Listed here is a single T cell receptor (beta chain). Its antigen is still unknown. Germline V gene sequence: CDR1 SEHNR, CDR2 FQNEAQ (reference sequence). V lost 0 bases and J 5 bases, leaving 19 bases between the germline ends. This CDR3 is 17 amino acids long. Libraries were prepared by immunoSEQ multiplex PCR; TCRdb keeps only in-frame clonotypes and omits some of them. The profile shows more than 600,000 clones, around 92% of them singletons. This entry is derived from a study of shared clonotypes between healthy human individuals. Whole-study context: Plates per donor: three CD4 naive, three CD4 memory, two CD8 naive, one CD8 memory.

Study-level findings and limits: Clonotypes which were not shared had lower generation probabilities than clonotypes that all four donors shared.

CD45RO-negative, CCR7-positively selected cells formed the naive CD8 fraction, excluding terminally differentiated effector memory CD45RA+ cells. Sequencing used naive CD8+ T cells sorted from blood. This TCR was recovered from a man aged 25 to 40 in good health. The rearrangement uses TRBV7-9 and TRBJ2-5; D ambiguous. The CDR3 reads CASSLAQETVLGETQYF. Written as DNA, the CDR3 is TGTGCCAGCAGCTTAGCTCAAGAAACGGTTCTTGGGGAGACCCAGTACTTC.